Listed below are T cell receptor beta chains from one sample, sequenced in a study of TIL therapy for anti-PD-1-resistant metastatic lung cancer. Sequencing used immunoSEQ multiplex PCR; TCRdb keeps in-frame clones, though not all of them. The sample yields tens of thousands of clones, 87% seen once. The sample was blood, taken at baseline. The source of these receptors is a person between 25 and 79 years old with non-small cell lung cancer. The CDR3 runs from the conserved cysteine through the conserved F or W. D genes are given only for firm matches. Clone sizes are given selectively: once, few, many, or a class where the clone is expanded.

CDR3 length	clone size	D gene	V gene	J gene	CDR3 protein	CDR3 DNA
18	.	.	TRBV7-9	TRBJ1-2	CASSFSYRESRRNYGYTF	TGTGCCAGCAGCTTTTCCTACAGGGAATCGAGGAGAAACTATGGCTACACCTTC
13	.	.	TRBV27	TRBJ2-5	CASSFGLWETQYF	TGTGCCAGCAGTTTTGGGCTGTGGGAGACCCAGTACTTC
13	.	TRBD2	TRBV6-5	TRBJ2-1	CAHSGRRGNEQFF	TGTGCCCATAGCGGGAGGAGGGGCAATGAGCAGTTCTTC
13	.	.	TRBV7-9	TRBJ1-2	CASSREGRGGYTF	TGTGCCAGCAGCCGCGAGGGAAGAGGTGGCTACACCTTC
16	.	.	TRBV9	TRBJ2-7	CASSPGFGQPSYEQYF	TGTGCCAGCAGCCCCGGGTTTGGACAGCCTTCCTACGAGCAGTACTTC
15	.	.	TRBV15	TRBJ2-3	CATSGDSFSTDTQYF	TGTGCCACCAGCGGGGACTCCTTTTCCACAGATACGCAGTATTTT
16	.	TRBD2	TRBV5-4	TRBJ2-7	CASSLRASGRMDEQYF	TGTGCCAGCAGCTTGCGGGCTAGCGGGAGGATGGACGAGCAGTACTTC
14	.	.	TRBV19	TRBJ2-1	CASSIATVGDEQFF	TGTGCCAGTAGTATAGCCACGGTTGGGGATGAGCAGTTCTTC
15	.	TRBD2	TRBV27	TRBJ2-1	CASSQLPLAGNEQFF	TGTGCCAGCAGTCAACTCCCCCTAGCGGGGAATGAGCAGTTCTTC
15	.	TRBD1	TRBV13	TRBJ2-7	CASSSPGTGIHEQYF	TGTGCCAGCAGCTCCCCCGGGACAGGGATCCACGAGCAGTACTTC
18	once	TRBD2	TRBV3-1/TRBV3-2	TRBJ2-1	CASSLGLAGVAYLNEQFF	TGTGCCAGCAGCCTTGGACTAGCGGGGGTCGCGTACCTCAATGAGCAGTTCTTC